These 3 T cell receptor beta chains came from one sample sequenced in a study of shared clonotypes between healthy human individuals. Here immunoSEQ multiplex PCR was the method, and the copy in TCRdb shows in-frame clones only, minus some. The sample has around 690,000 clones, 90% seen once. The material sequenced was memory CD8+ T cells from PBMCs. The subset was: CD45RO+ cells pooled with CCR7-negative TemRA cells. The origin of the receptors is a man between 18 and 35 years old in good health. Some clones in this sample may be carry-over from other donors' samples.

The V and J genes are TRBV11-3 and TRBJ2-3; no clear D gene. The CDR3 sequence is 15 residues long. Germline V gene sequence: CDR1 SGHNT, CDR2 YENEEA. V shed 3 bases and J shed 4 bases, with 14 bases lying between them. In DNA form, the CDR3 reads TGTGCCAGCAGCTTTACTACGAGTATCTCAGATACGCAGTATTTT. Protein product: CASSFTTSISDTQYF.

J is TRBJ1-2 and V is TRBV19, with D possibly TRBD1 on 6 matching bases. The germline V and J ends were trimmed by 5 bases and 0 bases, with 10 bases remaining between them. CDR1 and CDR2 from the germline V gene are LNHDA and SQIVND (reference sequence). This CDR3 comprises 14 residues. CDR3 coding DNA: TGTGCCAGTAGTTTGGACAGTACTAACTATGGCTACACCTTC. Translated: CASSLDSTNYGYTF.

Here the CDR3 reads CASSPGTGARGYTF. For the CDR3, the DNA is TGTGCCAGCAGCCCCGGGACCGGGGCCAGGGGCTACACCTTC. The J gene is TRBJ1-2, the V gene TRBV5-6; tentative D call: TRBD1 (5 bases). Per germline, CDR1 SGHDT and CDR2 YYEEEE. The CDR3 covers 14 residues. The V end lost 4 bases, the J end lost 8 bases, and 18 bases lay between the germline ends.